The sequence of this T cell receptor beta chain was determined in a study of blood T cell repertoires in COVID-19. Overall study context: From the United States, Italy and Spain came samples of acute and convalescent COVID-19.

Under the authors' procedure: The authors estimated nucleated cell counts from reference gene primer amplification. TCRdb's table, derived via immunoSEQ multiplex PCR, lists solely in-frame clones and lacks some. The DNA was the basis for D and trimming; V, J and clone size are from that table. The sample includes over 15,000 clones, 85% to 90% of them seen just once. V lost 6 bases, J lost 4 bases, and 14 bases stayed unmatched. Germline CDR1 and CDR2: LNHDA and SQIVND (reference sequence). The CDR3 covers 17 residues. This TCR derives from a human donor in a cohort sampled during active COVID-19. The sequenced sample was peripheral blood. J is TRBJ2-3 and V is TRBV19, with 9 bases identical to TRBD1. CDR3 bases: TGTGCCAGTAGCCGTCCCGGGACAGGGTTGAGGGCAGATACGCAGTATTTT. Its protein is CASSRPGTGLRADTQYF.